Each of the 4 T cell receptor beta chains below was sequenced from the same sample in a study of PD-L1 blockade in urothelial cancer. Using immunoSEQ multiplex PCR, the repertoire was profiled, and TCRdb retains in-frame clones only, with some absent. The table lists about 40,000 clones, 65% to 85% of them singletons, with less than 20% in the top ten. The material sequenced was PBMCs, taken around atezolizumab (anti-PD-L1) treatment. These receptors were taken from a man in his 60s with urothelial cancer.

V is TRBV5-1 and J is TRBJ1-4, with D unresolved. Germline CDR1 is SGHRS and CDR2 is YFSETQ. Deletions cut 4 bases from V and 1 base from J, with 11 bases between. The length of the CDR3 is 15 residues. In DNA, the CDR3 is TGCGCCAGCAGCCCGGAGGTGGGAACTAATGAAAAACTGTTTTTT. Translated: CASSPEVGTNEKLFF.

The genes are TRBV2 and TRBJ1-5; weak D call: TRBD1 (5 bases). Trimming removed 7 bases at V and 3 bases at J, with 16 bases between. The CDR3 extends over 15 amino acids. Germline V gene lookup returns CDR1 SNHLY and CDR2 FYNNEI. The CDR3 region is CASKYEQVNNQPQHF. CDR3 sequence (DNA): TGTGCCAGCAAGTATGAACAGGTTAACAATCAGCCCCAGCATTTT. The entire variable domain, with the rest obtained from reference TRBV2 and TRBJ1-5, is as follows: EPEVTQTPSHQVTQMGQEVILRCVPISNHLYFYWYRQILGQKVEFLVSFYNNEISEKSEIFDDQFSVERPDGSNFTLKIRSTKLEDSAMYFCASKYEQVNNQPQHFGDGTRLSIL.

The CDR3: CASRPPQGNYGYTF. Written as DNA, the CDR3 is TGTGCCAGCAGGCCGCCGCAGGGTAACTATGGCTACACCTTC. The V and J genes are TRBV6-6 and TRBJ1-2; D may be TRBD1 (5 bases). The CDR3 is 14 amino acids. The ends were cut back, 6 bases at V and 1 base at J, with 12 bases in the middle. The germline V gene has CDR1 MNHNY and CDR2 SVGAGI (reference sequence).

J is TRBJ1-2 and V is TRBV6-5; 10 positions agree with TRBD1. V lost 2 bases and J lost 3; bases outside the gene matches: 0. CDR1 is MNHEY, CDR2 SVGAGI, per germline. CDR3 size: 14 residues. The CDR3 spells CASSYGTGDYGYTF. Here the CDR3 DNA reads TGTGCCAGCAGTTACGGGACAGGGGACTATGGCTACACCTTC.